In its sample, the clone carrying this TCR beta chain was seen a few times. The CDR3 runs 9 residues. From germline, CDR1 is SGHNT and CDR2 YENEEA. V was trimmed by 8 bases and J by 6 bases, leaving 2 bases between them. The data belong to a study of T cell repertoires in cytomegalovirus infection. Each CDR3 protein is one row after TCRdb ran MiXCR on the reads. The table includes more than 150,000 distinct CDR3 sequences, under 20% detected once. Sequencing input: CD8+ T cells from PBMCs. The rearrangement links TRBV11-3 to TRBJ2-1; D is unresolved. The source is a human donor in good health (CMV status not recorded). Some clones in this sample may be carry-over from other donors' samples. CDR3 nucleotide sequence: TGTGCCAGCCTCAATGAGCAGTTCTTC. It codes for CASLNEQFF.